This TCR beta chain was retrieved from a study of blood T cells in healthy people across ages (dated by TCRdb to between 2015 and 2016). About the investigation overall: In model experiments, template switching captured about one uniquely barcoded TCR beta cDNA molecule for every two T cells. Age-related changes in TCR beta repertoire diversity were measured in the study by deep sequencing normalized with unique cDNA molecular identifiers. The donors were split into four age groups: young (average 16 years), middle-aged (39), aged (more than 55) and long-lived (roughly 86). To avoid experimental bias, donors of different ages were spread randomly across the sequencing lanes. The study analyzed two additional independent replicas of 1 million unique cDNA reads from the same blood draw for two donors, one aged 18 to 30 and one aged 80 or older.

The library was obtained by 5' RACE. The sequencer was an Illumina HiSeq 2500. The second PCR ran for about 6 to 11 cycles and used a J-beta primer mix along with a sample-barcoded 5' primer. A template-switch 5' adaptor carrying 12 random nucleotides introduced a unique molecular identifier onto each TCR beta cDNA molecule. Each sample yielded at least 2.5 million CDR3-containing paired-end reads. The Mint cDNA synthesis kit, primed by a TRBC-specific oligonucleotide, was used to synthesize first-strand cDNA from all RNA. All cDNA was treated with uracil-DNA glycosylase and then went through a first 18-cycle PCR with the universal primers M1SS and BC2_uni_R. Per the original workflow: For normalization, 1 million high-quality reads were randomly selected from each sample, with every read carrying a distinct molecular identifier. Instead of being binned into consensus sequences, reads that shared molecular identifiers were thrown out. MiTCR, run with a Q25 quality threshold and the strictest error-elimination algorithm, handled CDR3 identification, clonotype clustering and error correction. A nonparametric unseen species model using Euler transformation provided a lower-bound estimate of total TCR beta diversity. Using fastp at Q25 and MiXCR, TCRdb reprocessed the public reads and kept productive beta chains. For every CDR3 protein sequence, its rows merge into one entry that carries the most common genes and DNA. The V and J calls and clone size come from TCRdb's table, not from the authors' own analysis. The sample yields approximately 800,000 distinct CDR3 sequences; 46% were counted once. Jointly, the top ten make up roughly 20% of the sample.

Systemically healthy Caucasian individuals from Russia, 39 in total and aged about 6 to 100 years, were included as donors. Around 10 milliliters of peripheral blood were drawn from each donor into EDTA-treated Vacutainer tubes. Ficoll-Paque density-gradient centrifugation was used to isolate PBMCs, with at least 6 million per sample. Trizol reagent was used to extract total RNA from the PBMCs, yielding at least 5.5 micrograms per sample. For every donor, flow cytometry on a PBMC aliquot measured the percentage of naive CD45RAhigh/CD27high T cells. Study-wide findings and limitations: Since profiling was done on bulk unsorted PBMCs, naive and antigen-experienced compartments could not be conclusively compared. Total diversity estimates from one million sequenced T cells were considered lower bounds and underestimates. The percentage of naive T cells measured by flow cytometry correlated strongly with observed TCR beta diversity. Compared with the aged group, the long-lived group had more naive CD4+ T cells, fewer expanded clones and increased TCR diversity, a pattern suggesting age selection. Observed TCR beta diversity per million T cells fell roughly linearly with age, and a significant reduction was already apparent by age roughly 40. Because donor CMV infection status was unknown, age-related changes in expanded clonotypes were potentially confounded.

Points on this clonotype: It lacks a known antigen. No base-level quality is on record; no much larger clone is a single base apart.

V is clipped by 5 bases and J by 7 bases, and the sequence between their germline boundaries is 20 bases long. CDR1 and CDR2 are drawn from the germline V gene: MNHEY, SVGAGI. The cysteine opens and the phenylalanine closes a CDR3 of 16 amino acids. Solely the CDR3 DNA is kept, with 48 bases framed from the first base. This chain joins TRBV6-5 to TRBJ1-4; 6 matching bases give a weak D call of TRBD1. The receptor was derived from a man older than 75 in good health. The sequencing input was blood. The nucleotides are TGTGCCAGCAGTCAGAACCGGGACATCACCCGTGAAAAACTGTTTTTT. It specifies CASSQNRDITREKLFF.